The 12 T cell receptor beta chains given below trace back to one sample, sequenced in a study of cytomegalovirus exposure and HLA in healthy donors (TCRdb year 2017). Library preparation used the immunoSEQ multiplex PCR assay. For the multiplex PCR, a mixture combining 60 forward primers for TCR Vbeta segments and 13 reverse primers for TCR Jbeta segments was used. As stored in TCRdb, this immuneACCESS dataset retains in-frame rearrangements with V and J assigned. A fraction of the clones does not appear; measured against another copy, unresolved V genes explain less than half of the discrepancy, and the remainder lacks a known reason. This sample lists 100,000 to 150,000 clones; 83% were detected once. The ten largest clones add up to 3.6% of the sample. Sequences were obtained from PBMCs. The source of these receptors is a woman aged 40 to 50 in good health and CMV-seropositive.

This clone has just one count. This is likely a read error, given that the CDR3 carries no conserved phenylalanine or tryptophan at its end. Because the CDR3's place on the DNA is in doubt, the DNA is left out and the CDR3 is given as listed by TCRdb. The chain links TRBV6-5 to TRBJ1-1; the D segment call TRBD1 is taken from the table without a DNA check. Germline loops: CDR1 MNHEY, CDR2 SVGAGI. The CDR3 totals 13 residues, both ends included. The CDR3 protein is CASSYSKWGLQEV.

The V gene is TRBV6-4, the J gene TRBJ2-5; 9 nucleotides agree with TRBD2. V lost 4 bases and J lost 11; bases outside the gene matches: 8. Germline CDR1 and CDR2: MRHNA and SNTAGT. The CDR3 totals 13 residues. The chain's CDR3 is CASSVSAGGLQYF. In nucleotides, the CDR3 is TGTGCCAGCAGTGTCTCAGCGGGGGGACTGCAGTACTTC.

This chain links TRBV28 with TRBJ2-2; the match to TRBD1 covers 7 bases. The CDR3 is 14 amino acids. Germline CDR1 and CDR2: MDHEN and SYDVKM. Germline trimming cut 7 bases from V and 4 bases from J; bases unmatched to any gene: 6. The CDR3 loop is CASKLYRGTGELFF. CDR3 nucleotides: TGTGCCAGCAAATTGTACAGGGGCACCGGGGAGCTGTTTTTT.

This chain links TRBV28 with TRBJ1-5; D is ambiguous. The CDR3 consists of 15 residues. The V end was cut by 3 bases, the J end by 2 bases, with 11 bases between. Germline V lookup: CDR1 MDHEN, CDR2 SYDVKM. CDR3 sequence (DNA): TGTGCCAGCAGTTTTCCGGGTTACGGCAATCAGCCCCAGCATTTT. It translates to CASSFPGYGNQPQHF. Based on the CDR3 plus reference TRBV28 and TRBJ1-5, the full variable domain is DVKVTQSSRYLVKRTGEKVFLECVQDMDHENMFWYRQDPGLGLRLIYFSYDVKMKEKGDIPEGYSVSREKKERFSLILESASTNQTSMYLCASSFPGYGNQPQHFGDGTRLSIL.

V and J are TRBV28 and TRBJ1-3; D ambiguous. Trimming cost V 4 bases and J 0 bases, with 7 bases left between them. Germline V CDR1 and CDR2: MDHEN, SYDVKM. CDR3 size: 14 residues. In DNA, the CDR3 is TGTGCCAGCAGTTGGGGAGACTCTGGAAACACCATATATTTT. This codes for CASSWGDSGNTIYF.

The V gene is TRBV6-5, the J gene TRBJ1-1; a possible D gene is TRBD1 (6 bases). The CDR3 has 14 amino acids. Germline CDR1 reads MNHEY; CDR2 reads SVGAGI. Trimming shortened V by 5 bases and J by 1 base, and 11 bases separated the two germline ends. This CDR3 is CASSEPGENTEAFF. The CDR3 bases are TGTGCCAGCAGTGAACCAGGGGAGAACACTGAAGCTTTCTTT.

The chain links TRBV7-3 to TRBJ1-2, with 9 bases identical to TRBD1. Germline V gives CDR1 SGHTA, CDR2 FQGTGA. The CDR3 is 15 amino acids. J lost 7 bases, V lost 5 bases, and 11 bases had no gene match. CDR3 nucleotides: TGTGCCAGCAGCCCAACAGGGGGCAGAGGTGCTGGCTACACCTTC. Translation: CASSPTGGRGAGYTF.

On this clone: Within the sample, other DNA sequences also encode this same CDR3. This chain's CDR3 is CASSSPGQGARGYTF. CDR3 nucleotides: TGTGCCAGCAGCTCTCCGGGACAGGGGGCGAGGGGCTACACCTTC. The chain carries TRBV5-4 and TRBJ1-2; TRBD1 agrees at 12 bases. The CDR3 consists of 15 residues. J gave up 8 bases and V 3 bases, and 8 bases lay outside the gene matches. The germline V gene encodes CDR1 SGHNT and CDR2 YYREEE (reference sequence).

The genes are TRBV5-1 and TRBJ2-1, with TRBD1 identical over 9 bases. Germline assignment: CDR1 SGHRS and CDR2 YFSETQ. V trimming: 4 bases; J trimming: 2 bases; junction bases outside the gene matches: 4. The CDR3 contains 15 residues. The CDR3 loop is CASSLGQGPYNEQFF. In nucleotides, the CDR3 is TGCGCCAGCAGCCTCGGACAGGGGCCCTACAATGAGCAGTTCTTC. Complete variable domain (other parts from reference TRBV5-1 and TRBJ2-1): KAGVTQTPRYLIKTRGQQVTLSCSPISGHRSVSWYQQTPGQGLQFLFEYFSETQRNKGNFPGRFSGRQFSNSRSEMNVSTLELGDSALYLCASSLGQGPYNEQFFGPGTRLTVL.

This rearrangement joins TRBV5-1 to TRBJ1-2, with no clear D. CDR3 length: 13 residues. Germline lookup yields CDR1 SGHRS and CDR2 YFSETQ. Trimming pared 0 bases from V and 11 bases from J, leaving 14 bases between. The CDR3 DNA sequence: TGCGCCAGCAGCTTGGACAGAGTCGTAGGTTACACCTTC. It is translated as CASSLDRVVGYTF.

The CDR3 DNA is TGTGCCAGCAGCGAAGGAGGGGGCGCATCCTACAATGAGCAGTTCTTC. Its translation is CASSEGGGASYNEQFF. V is TRBV9 and J is TRBJ2-1; the D gene is possibly TRBD1 (7 bases). V lost 3 bases and J lost 1, with 14 bases in between. Germline assignment: CDR1 SGDLS and CDR2 YYNGEE. The CDR3 loop spans 16 amino acids.

J is TRBJ2-5 and V is TRBV5-6, with 7 nucleotides matching TRBD1. The germline gives CDR1 SGHDT, CDR2 YYEEEE. This CDR3 is 13 amino acids long. Trimming cost V 0 bases and J 4 bases; bases outside gene matches: 0. CDR3 region: CASSLDRGETQYF. The CDR3 DNA is TGTGCCAGCAGCTTGGACAGGGGAGAGACCCAGTACTTC.